The present TCR beta chain was sequenced within a study of blood T cell repertoires in COVID-19. Whole-study context: COVID-19 samples from acute and convalescent phases originated in the United States, Italy and Spain. Sources were T cells, B-cell-depleted T cells, or PBMCs; the material itself was cDNA or gDNA.

Trimming removed 4 bases from V and 6 bases from J, with 9 bases in between. The CDR3 loop spans 12 amino acids. Looked up from germline, CDR1 is SQVTM and CDR2 is ANQGSEA. The data were produced by immunoSEQ multiplex PCR, yet TCRdb's version contains in-frame clones alone and is incomplete. Here the sample spans 10,000 to 15,000 clones, 82% being singletons. This chain links TRBV29-1 with TRBJ1-4; possibly TRBD1 for D (6 bases). This TCR came from a woman aged 55-69 years with acute or convalescent COVID-19. The sequencing sample was made of peripheral blood. The CDR3 loop is CSVAGDDEKLFF. CDR3 DNA: TGCAGCGTTGCAGGGGACGATGAAAAACTGTTTTTT.